The 25 T cell receptor beta chains below were found in one sample sequenced in a study of cytomegalovirus exposure and HLA in healthy donors. Use of 60 Vbeta and 13 Jbeta primers characterized the PCR. TCRdb keeps only in-frame clones here, not all; method: immunoSEQ multiplex PCR. Of around 180,000 clones in the sample, over 60% are singletons; the top ten hold approximately 1.6%. What was sequenced was PBMCs. Receptors originate from a girl aged 5 to 17 in good health and CMV-seronegative.

Only one count was recorded for this clone. At one end, the junction sequence differs from germline, possibly due to a read error. The gene calls are TRBV19 and TRBJ2-6; D is ambiguous. The CDR3 is 13 amino acids. The germline V gene encodes CDR1 LNHDA and CDR2 SQIVND (reference sequence). CDR3 in amino acids: CASSPSRANVLTF. DNA of the CDR3: TGTGCCAGTAGTCCCTCTAGGGCCAACGTCCTGACTTTC.

This clone was observed a handful of times. The chain carries TRBV30 and TRBJ2-6; TRBD1 matches 8 bases. V gave up 3 bases and J gave up 1 base; unmatched junction bases: 8. CDR1 GTSNPN and CDR2 SVGIG come from the germline V gene (reference sequence). The CDR3 is 17 residues long. Here the CDR3 DNA reads TGTGCCTGGAGACGAGGACAGGGCTTGTCTGGGGCCAACGTCCTGACTTTC. Its translation is CAWRRGQGLSGANVLTF.

The J gene is TRBJ2-7, the V gene TRBV29-1, with 7 nucleotides matching TRBD1. The germline CDR1 and CDR2 sequences are SQVTM and ANQGSEA. V was pared by 2 bases and J by 5 bases, with 6 bases of the junction left unmatched. The CDR3 is 13 amino acids. CDR3 sequence: CSVESDRAHEQYF. CDR3 DNA sequence: TGCAGCGTTGAAAGTGACAGGGCCCACGAGCAGTACTTC.

With respect to this clone: An end of the junction differs from the germline gene, which may be a read error. Other DNA sequences from this sample encode an identical CDR3 as well. The gene calls are TRBV11-2 and TRBJ2-7; D gene ambiguous. The CDR3 totals 11 residues. Germline-derived CDR1 and CDR2 are SGHAT and FQNNGV. The CDR3 protein is CASSPDTRWYF. The DNA of the CDR3 is TGCGCCAGCAGCCCAGACACCAGGTGGTACTTC.

The V and J genes are TRBV28 and TRBJ1-2, with D possibly TRBD1 on 6 matching bases. Trimming removed 4 bases at V and 5 bases at J, with 8 bases between. Germline assignment: CDR1 MDHEN and CDR2 SYDVKM. The CDR3 is 12 residues long. This chain's CDR3 is CASSYRVYGYTF. CDR3 DNA: TGTGCCAGCAGTTACAGGGTATATGGCTACACCTTC.

In regard to this clone: A junction boundary mismatches the germline segment, possibly from a read error. This chain joins TRBV7-9 and TRBJ2-5, with D possibly matching TRBD2 (5 bases). The CDR3 is 13 amino acids. Germline V CDR1 and CDR2: SEHNR, FQNEAQ (reference sequence). CDR3 amino acids: CASVRGPQEAQYF. In DNA form, the CDR3 reads TGTGCCAGCGTTCGAGGGCCCCAAGAGGCCCAGTACTTC.

The genes are TRBV27 and TRBJ1-1; maybe TRBD1 (6 bases). Trimming cost V 6 bases and J 1 base, with 9 bases left between them. The germline gives CDR1 MNHEY, CDR2 SMNVEV (reference sequence). The CDR3 has 13 amino acids. CDR3 loop: CASRTGQNTEAFF. The CDR3 DNA reads as TGTGCCAGCAGGACAGGACAGAACACTGAAGCTTTCTTT.

This chain links TRBV9 with TRBJ2-3, with 8 bases that match TRBD2. The CDR3 extends over 16 amino acids. With V trimmed by 2 bases and J by 7 bases, 12 bases remained unmatched. CDR1 and CDR2 (germline): SGDLS, YYNGEE. CDR3 amino acids: CASSVAGGADPHTQYF. DNA for the CDR3: TGTGCCAGCAGCGTCGCCGGGGGGGCCGATCCCCATACGCAGTATTTT.

This clone showed up just a few times. The genes are TRBV6-1 and TRBJ2-7; D is unclear. Germline CDR1 and CDR2: MNHNS and SASEGT. The germline V and J ends were trimmed by 2 bases and 6 bases, with 5 bases remaining between them. This CDR3 contains 11 residues. The CDR3 DNA is TGTGCCAGCAGTGAACCCCTCGAGCAGTACTTC. The encoded protein is CASSEPLEQYF.

The chain joins TRBV28 to TRBJ2-5; the match to TRBD1 covers 12 bases. The CDR3 consists of 14 residues. V shed 4 bases and J 11 bases; nucleotides not matched to a gene: 8. Germline CDR1 and CDR2: MDHEN and SYDVKM. As DNA, the CDR3 is TGTGCCAGCAGTTCGGGGGGACAGGGGGCTCTGCAGTACTTC. Amino acid sequence: CASSSGGQGALQYF.

The chain links TRBV2 to TRBJ1-1, with TRBD1 identical over 9 bases. With V trimmed by 4 bases and J by 6 bases, 9 bases remained unmatched. The CDR3 consists of 15 residues. Germline V gene lookup returns CDR1 SNHLY and CDR2 FYNNEI. The CDR3 region has the DNA TGTGCCAGCAGTGGTCGGGACAGGGTAGGGTCTGAAGCTTTCTTT. Residues: CASSGRDRVGSEAFF.

The genes are TRBV27 and TRBJ1-1, with 7 bases identical to TRBD1. The J segment lost 1 base and the V segment lost 5 bases, leaving 4 bases of the junction unmatched. CDR1 is MNHEY, CDR2 SMNVEV, per germline (reference sequence). The CDR3 length is 14 residues. The CDR3 reads CASSTDRTNTEAFF. CDR3 sequence (DNA): TGTGCCAGCAGTACGGACAGGACGAACACTGAAGCTTTCTTT.

Comments on this clone: An end of the junction differs from the germline gene, which may be a read error. This chain uses TRBV6-5 with TRBJ2-5; tentatively, D is TRBD1 (6 bases). Germline V CDR1 and CDR2: MNHEY, SVGAGI. The CDR3 runs 14 residues. CDR3 in DNA: TGTGCCAGCAGCCTGACAGGAAACCAAGAGGCCCAGTACTTC. It encodes CASSLTGNQEAQYF.

The chain carries TRBV6-5 and TRBJ2-3; D possibly corresponds to TRBD2 (6 bases). V shed 6 bases and J shed 6 bases, with 13 bases lying between them. Germline assignment: CDR1 MNHEY and CDR2 SVGAGI. The CDR3 contains 13 residues. CDR3 nucleotides: TGTGCCAGCAGCTTAGGGACTCCGGATACGCAGTATTTT. Residues: CASSLGTPDTQYF.

In nucleotides, the CDR3 is TGTGCCAGCAGCGGGAGAGGACAGACCGGTTTGGCCCTCCACTTT. The encoded protein is CASSGRGQTGLALHF. The chain carries TRBV14 and TRBJ1-6, with TRBD1 as a possible D gene (6 bases). V was cut by 5 bases and J by 14 bases, with 22 bases left in between. Germline V CDR1 and CDR2: SGHDN, FVKESK. This CDR3 contains 15 residues.

This clone appeared a few times. This rearrangement joins TRBV18 to TRBJ1-1, with D hard to call. The V end was cut by 3 bases, the J end by 0 bases, with 14 bases between. Per the germline V gene, CDR1 is KGHSH and CDR2 is LQKENI. This CDR3 comprises 16 residues. The CDR3 sequence is CASSPQRAGLNTEAFF. The DNA of the CDR3 is TGTGCCAGCTCACCCCAGAGGGCGGGGTTGAACACTGAAGCTTTCTTT.

The gene calls are TRBV5-1 and TRBJ2-7; D might be TRBD1 (5 bases). The germline V gene encodes CDR1 SGHRS and CDR2 YFSETQ. The CDR3 totals 14 residues. With 1 base removed from V and 5 bases from J, the gap between germline ends came to 13 bases. The CDR3 DNA sequence: TGCGCCAGCAGCTTGTCAAGGGGATTCGACGAGCAGTACTTC. This translates into CASSLSRGFDEQYF. The full variable domain, rest sourced from reference TRBV5-1 and TRBJ2-7, is KAGVTQTPRYLIKTRGQQVTLSCSPISGHRSVSWYQQTPGQGLQFLFEYFSETQRNKGNFPGRFSGRQFSNSRSEMNVSTLELGDSALYLCASSLSRGFDEQYFGPGTRLTVT.

The V gene is TRBV2, the J gene TRBJ2-1; D is uncertain. Trimming stripped 7 bases from V and 8 bases from J, with 12 bases between. The germline CDR1 and CDR2 sequences are SNHLY and FYNNEI. This CDR3 region has 12 residues. The CDR3 spells CASTLAHHEQFF. The CDR3, as DNA: TGTGCCAGCACCTTAGCCCACCATGAGCAGTTCTTC.

This clone appeared once. The junction departs from germline at one end; a sequencing error may be responsible. This rearrangement joins TRBV7-6 to TRBJ1-3; 8 positions match TRBD1. This CDR3 is built from 16 residues. CDR1 is SGHVS, CDR2 FNYEAQ, per germline. The CDR3, as DNA: TGTGCCAGCAGCCCGACCACCGGACAGGGTGGATACACCATATATTTT. Its translation is CASSPTTGQGGYTIYF.

The chain joins TRBV5-1 to TRBJ2-6, with 7 nucleotides matching TRBD1. From germline, CDR1 is SGHRS and CDR2 YFSETQ. Trimming cost V 6 bases and J 4 bases; bases outside gene matches: 4. The CDR3 has 14 residues. Written as DNA, the CDR3 is TGCGCCAGCAAAGAGGGGGCCGGGGCCAACGTCCTGACTTTC. Protein: CASKEGAGANVLTF.

The genes are TRBV6-1 and TRBJ2-5; 9 bases are shared with TRBD1. The germline V gene has CDR1 MNHNS and CDR2 SASEGT. The CDR3 is made up of 14 amino acids. Unmatched junction bases numbered 7, after V lost 6 bases and J lost 5 bases. Here the CDR3 reads CASRVITGGETQYF. Here the CDR3 DNA reads TGTGCCAGCAGAGTAATTACAGGGGGCGAGACCCAGTACTTC.

This rearrangement joins TRBV5-1 to TRBJ1-2; TRBD1 matches 7 bases. The CDR3 consists of 16 residues. Germline CDR1 SGHRS, CDR2 YFSETQ. Losses at the gene ends were 0 bases for V and 4 bases for J; bases not matched to a gene: 9. CDR3 nucleotide sequence: TGCGCCAGCAGCTTGGGACAGGGACTCGGTGGCTATGGCTACACCTTC. Protein product: CASSLGQGLGGYGYTF.

The gene calls are TRBV27 and TRBJ1-2; 12 positions match TRBD1. Germline assignment: CDR1 MNHEY and CDR2 SMNVEV (reference sequence). Germline trimming cut 5 bases from V and 6 bases from J; bases unmatched to any gene: 10. The CDR3 length is 16 residues. CDR3 DNA: TGTGCCAGCAGTCCAGGGACAGGGGGCGCACTGAATGGCTACACCTTC. Protein product: CASSPGTGGALNGYTF.

The rearrangement links TRBV19 to TRBJ2-2, with 10 nucleotides matching TRBD2. Germline CDR1 reads LNHDA; CDR2 reads SQIVND (reference sequence). The J segment lost 4 bases and the V segment lost 0 bases, leaving 11 bases of the junction unmatched. The CDR3 contains 19 residues. The CDR3 is CASSIDIIAGGSFTGELFF. The CDR3 DNA reads TGTGCCAGTAGTATAGATATAATAGCGGGGGGTAGTTTCACCGGGGAGCTGTTTTTT.

The gene calls are TRBV10-2 and TRBJ1-2, with no clear D. The CDR3 consists of 12 residues. CDR1 WSHSY and CDR2 SAAADI come from the germline V gene. V lost 0 bases and J 8 bases, leaving 7 bases between the germline ends. The CDR3 spells CASSESTGGYTF. The CDR3 DNA reads as TGCGCCAGCAGTGAGTCCACGGGAGGCTACACCTTC.